These 7 T cell receptor beta chains share one sample of origin, sequenced in a study of regulatory T cells in long-lasting Graves disease. HTBI primers from iRepertoire and Arm-PCR of CDR3 regions yielded the TCR beta libraries. TCRdb fed the multiplex PCR reads into MiXCR, producing one record per CDR3 protein. The sample lists 500,000 or so distinct CDR3 sequences, roughly 16% occurring once. Specified time point: newly diagnosed GD, antithyroid drugs for less than 3 months. PBMCs provided the RNA from which the TCR library was made. The same sample was also studied in work on T cells in Graves' hyperthyroidism and ophthalmopathy.

The sequences come from peripheral blood mononuclear cells (PBMCs), collected at new diagnosis, from a patient treated with antithyroid drugs. The receptors derive from a man between 35 and 55 years old with Graves disease.

This clonotype was found many times. The chain combines TRBV5-1 with TRBJ2-1, with TRBD1 matching over 8 bases. CDR1 is SGHRS, CDR2 YFSETQ, per germline. The J segment lost 2 bases and the V segment lost 0 bases, leaving 4 bases of the junction unmatched. The CDR3 runs to 16 residues. CDR3 nucleotides: TGCGCCAGCAGCTTGGGGACAGGGTACACCTACAATGAGCAGTTCTTC. The encoded protein is CASSLGTGYTYNEQFF.

This clonotype was detected many times. The chain joins TRBV12-3 or TRBV12-4 to TRBJ2-2; TRBD1 matches at 7 bases. V trimming: 5 bases; J trimming: 10 bases; junction bases outside the gene matches: 16. The CDR3 sequence is 16 residues long. The CDR3, as DNA: TGTGCCAGCAGTCGCCAGCTTTTAGGACAGGTGGAGGAGCTGTTTTTT. As protein: CASSRQLLGQVEELFF.

This clonotype was observed at least ten times. CDR3 bases: TGTGCCTGGAGTCGGATAGCTGGTGAGCAGTTCTTC. Its protein is CAWSRIAGEQFF. V and J are TRBV30 and TRBJ2-1; D ambiguous. This CDR3 has 12 amino acids. Germline CDR1 is GTSNPN and CDR2 is SVGIG (reference sequence). V gave up 2 bases and J gave up 9 bases, with 11 bases separating them.

This clonotype was seen ten or more times. This chain uses TRBV18 with TRBJ1-2; D is unclear. CDR1 and CDR2 (germline): KGHSH, LQKENI. V lost 8 bases and J 1 base, leaving 11 bases between the germline ends. This CDR3 has 13 residues. CDR3 nucleotide sequence: TGTGCCAGCGGTTCGACGGTTAACTATGGCTACACCTTC. It yields the protein CASGSTVNYGYTF.

The genes are TRBV20-1 and TRBJ2-5; TRBD1 or TRBD2 may be the D gene (6 bases each). CDR1 DFQATT and CDR2 SNEGSKA come from the germline V gene (reference sequence). Trimming cost V 0 bases and J 6 bases, with 11 bases left between them. The CDR3 totals 13 residues. The CDR3 sequence is CSARDEGGKTQYF. CDR3 nucleotide sequence: TGCAGTGCTAGAGATGAAGGGGGGAAGACCCAGTACTTC.

V is TRBV19 and J is TRBJ1-2, with D tentatively TRBD1 (6 bases). V dropped 10 bases and J dropped 2 bases, with 14 bases sitting between them. The CDR3 loop spans 13 amino acids. The germline gives CDR1 LNHDA, CDR2 SQIVND (reference sequence). CDR3 sequence reads: CATKTGINYGYTF. In DNA, the CDR3 is TGTGCCACTAAAACAGGGATCAACTATGGCTACACCTTC. The full variable domain, with the rest looked up from reference TRBV19 and TRBJ1-2, is DGGITQSPKYLFRKEGQNVTLSCEQNLNHDAMYWYRQDPGQGLRLIYYSQIVNDFQKGDIAEGYSVSREKKESFPLTVTSAQKNPTAFYLCATKTGINYGYTFGSGTRLTVV.

The sample holds one count of this clonotype. This may stem from a read error, because a much larger clone lies one nucleotide away. The rearrangement joins TRBV28 to TRBJ2-5; D gene ambiguous. Trimming stripped 2 bases from V and 9 bases from J, with 13 bases between. Germline V lookup: CDR1 MDHEN, CDR2 SYDVKM. The CDR3 has 13 residues. DNA for the CDR3: TGTGCCAGCAGTTTAGCCCGTTTTGAGGCCCAGTACTTC. Protein sequence: CASSLARFEAQYF.